The 19 T cell receptor beta chains below all came from one sample that was sequenced in a study. TCRdb called the 5' RACE reads again in MiXCR, with one record for every CDR3 protein. The sample holds some 40,000 distinct CDR3 sequences, less than 35% seen once. The material sequenced was memory CD4+ T cells sorted from a lymph node. Regarding subset: memory CD4+ T cells, CD4+CD45RO+CD25-. The receptors were sampled from a female donor with breast cancer.

The rearrangement links TRBV12-3 or TRBV12-4 to TRBJ1-5; D remains unclear. Trimming removed 5 bases from V and 9 bases from J, with 11 bases in between. The CDR3 sequence is 12 residues long. For the CDR3, the DNA is TGTGCCAGCAGTACACAAGCGGCGCCCCAGCATTTT. It translates to CASSTQAAPQHF.

The chain has TRBV4-1 and TRBJ2-1, with 9 bases aligning to TRBD2. Germline assignment: CDR1 MGHRA and CDR2 YSYEKL. V lost 6 bases and J lost 4; bases outside the gene matches: 7. This CDR3 has 15 amino acids. CDR3: CASRRTSATYNEQFF. The CDR3 bases are TGCGCCAGCAGACGGACTAGCGCGACTTACAATGAGCAGTTCTTC.

This clonotype occurred a few times. The V and J genes are TRBV7-6 and TRBJ2-5; D ambiguous. Trimming cost V 1 base and J 2 bases, with 8 bases left between them. The germline CDR1 and CDR2 sequences are SGHVS and FNYEAQ. The CDR3 is 14 residues long. The CDR3 reads CASSLGTEQETQYF. DNA of the CDR3: TGTGCCAGCAGCTTAGGTACAGAACAAGAGACCCAGTACTTC.

This clonotype was counted a few times. J is TRBJ1-2 and V is TRBV12-3 or TRBV12-4, with 9 positions matching TRBD1. The CDR3 has 13 amino acids. V gave up 5 bases and J gave up 6 bases; unmatched junction bases: 4. CDR3 region: CASSGDRVNGYTF. CDR3 DNA: TGTGCCAGCAGTGGGGACAGGGTTAATGGCTACACCTTC.

The chain joins TRBV6-5 to TRBJ2-1, with 9 bases fitting TRBD1. The CDR3 loop spans 19 amino acids. Germline assignment: CDR1 MNHEY and CDR2 SVGAGI. Trimming at V came to 4 bases and at J to 0 bases, leaving 13 bases not matched to a gene. The CDR3 spells CASSLYGTGLPTSYNEQFF. The CDR3 nucleotides read TGTGCCAGCAGTTTATACGGGACAGGGTTACCTACCTCCTACAATGAGCAGTTCTTC.

This clonotype was seen ten or more times. The chain joins TRBV4-1 to TRBJ2-2, with TRBD1 as a possible D gene (6 bases). Between the trimmed V and J ends, which lost 2 bases and 6 bases, there was a span of 13 bases. The CDR3 covers 15 residues. Per the germline V gene, CDR1 is MGHRA and CDR2 is YSYEKL. In DNA, the CDR3 is TGCGCCAGCAGCCAACGGTCAGGGGCGGCCGGGGAGCTGTTTTTT. This translates into CASSQRSGAAGELFF.

This chain joins TRBV4-2 and TRBJ2-7; 10 bases fit TRBD1. CDR1 is LGHNA, CDR2 YNFKEQ, per germline. The CDR3 consists of 17 residues. J gave up 2 bases and V 4 bases, and 11 bases lay outside the gene matches. CDR3 coding DNA: TGTGCCAGCAGCCTCTCAACCACCGGGACAGGGGCCTACGAGCAGTACTTC. It is translated as CASSLSTTGTGAYEQYF.

The CDR3 coding sequence is TGTGCCAGCAGTGAATGGGAGCGGGATAGCACAGATACGCAGTATTTT. Encoded protein: CASSEWERDSTDTQYF. This sequence joins TRBV6-1 and TRBJ2-3, with 7 bases fitting TRBD2. Germline V CDR1 and CDR2: MNHNS, SASEGT. With V trimmed by 2 bases and J by 0 bases, 5 bases remained unmatched. The CDR3 runs 16 residues.

This clonotype was detected only a few times. J is TRBJ1-4 and V is TRBV18, with D unclear. From germline, CDR1 is KGHSH and CDR2 LQKENI. Trimming took off 3 bases at V and 0 bases at J, with 8 bases between the two ends. The CDR3 has 15 residues. CDR3: CASSPYKATNEKLFF. For the CDR3, the DNA is TGTGCCAGCTCACCTTACAAGGCAACTAATGAAAAACTGTTTTTT. Combining the CDR3 with reference TRBV18 and TRBJ1-4 gives the whole variable domain NAGVMQNPRHLVRRRGQEARLRCSPMKGHSHVYWYRQLPEEGLKFMVYLQKENIIDESGMPKERFSAEFPKEGPSILRIQQVVRGDSAAYFCASSPYKATNEKLFFGSGTQLSVL.

The chain combines TRBV27 with TRBJ2-7; D unclear. V was trimmed by 4 bases and J by 4 bases, leaving 8 bases between them. Germline lookup yields CDR1 MNHEY and CDR2 SMNVEV (reference sequence). This CDR3 is built from 12 residues. CDR3 sequence reads: CASSSTGYEQYF. DNA of the CDR3: TGTGCCAGCAGTTCGACTGGGTACGAGCAGTACTTC.

V gene TRBV20-1 combines with J gene TRBJ2-7; D call uncertain. The CDR3 extends over 13 amino acids. Trimming took 3 bases from V and 0 from J, leaving 9 bases between them. Looked up from germline, CDR1 is DFQATT and CDR2 is SNEGSKA (reference sequence). CDR3 sequence: CSASPLNSYEQYF. Written as DNA, the CDR3 is TGCAGTGCTAGCCCCTTGAACTCCTACGAGCAGTACTTC.

Regarding this clonotype: This may be a read error: a much more frequent sequence differs by one nucleotide. This CDR3 is CVSSWRGPANTEAFF. The CDR3 coding sequence is TGCGTCAGCAGCTGGAGAGGACCAGCGAACACTGAAGCTTTCTTT. This rearrangement joins TRBV5-1 to TRBJ1-1; D is uncertain. Per the germline V gene, CDR1 is SGHRS and CDR2 is YFSETQ. The CDR3 contains 15 residues. Supplemented by reference TRBV5-1 and TRBJ1-1, the full variable domain reads KAGVTQTPRYLIKTRGQQVTLSCSPISGHRSVSWYQQTPGQGLQFLFEYFSETQRNKGNFPGRFSGRQFSNSRSEMNVSTLELGDSALYLCVSSWRGPANTEAFFGQGTRLTVV.

The CDR3 here is CASSQPTGITEAFF. Here the CDR3 DNA reads TGCGCCAGCAGCCAACCGACAGGGATCACTGAAGCTTTCTTT. This chain uses TRBV4-1 with TRBJ1-1; 7 bases are a match to TRBD1. This CDR3 is built from 14 residues. The germline gives CDR1 MGHRA, CDR2 YSYEKL. With 2 bases clipped from V and 4 bases from J, the junction kept 4 bases outside the gene matches.

This chain connects TRBV5-1 to TRBJ2-1, with D maybe TRBD2 (5 bases). The CDR3 covers 15 residues. V lost 6 bases and J 7 bases, leaving 20 bases between the germline ends. Germline V gene data show CDR1 as SGHRS and CDR2 as YFSETQ. CDR3 bases: TGCGCCAGCAACCCGACCGAATCCCCGGGGAATGAGCAGTTCTTC. Protein sequence: CASNPTESPGNEQFF.

This clonotype appeared a few times. The chain is built from TRBV5-5 and TRBJ2-5, with TRBD2 matching 10 bases. Trimming removed 0 bases from V and 2 bases from J; junction bases left unmatched: 4. The CDR3 has 16 amino acids. CDR1 SGHKS and CDR2 YYEKEE come from the germline V gene (reference sequence). CDR3 DNA: TGTGCCAGCAGCTTGGCGATAGCGGGAGGACAAGAGACCCAGTACTTC. Translating gives CASSLAIAGGQETQYF.

The chain joins TRBV6-1 to TRBJ2-7, with 11 bases lining up with TRBD2. V lost 5 bases, J lost 2 bases, and 8 bases stayed unmatched. Germline lookup yields CDR1 MNHNS and CDR2 SASEGT. CDR3 length: 16 amino acids. The CDR3 protein is CASSLLRLAGTYEQYF. CDR3 nucleotide sequence: TGTGCCAGCAGTCTCCTCAGACTAGCGGGGACCTACGAGCAGTACTTC.

This clonotype was observed a handful of times. The chain combines TRBV12-3 or TRBV12-4 with TRBJ2-7; the match to TRBD2 covers 9 bases. With V trimmed by 4 bases and J by 1 base, 8 bases remained unmatched. The CDR3 length is 16 residues. This CDR3 reads CASSSSLAGFSYEQYF. The CDR3 DNA follows: TGTGCCAGCAGTTCCTCGCTAGCGGGGTTTTCCTACGAGCAGTACTTC.

The CDR3 nucleotides read TGCGCCAGCAGCTCACAGGGGGATAGCACAGATACGCAGTATTTT. It is translated as CASSSQGDSTDTQYF. The chain combines TRBV5-1 with TRBJ2-3; 8 bases match TRBD1. V lost 3 bases, J lost 0 bases, and 3 bases stayed unmatched. Germline V CDR1 and CDR2: SGHRS, YFSETQ. The CDR3 is 15 amino acids. The entire variable domain, with the rest obtained from reference TRBV5-1 and TRBJ2-3, is as follows: KAGVTQTPRYLIKTRGQQVTLSCSPISGHRSVSWYQQTPGQGLQFLFEYFSETQRNKGNFPGRFSGRQFSNSRSEMNVSTLELGDSALYLCASSSQGDSTDTQYFGPGTRLTVL.

V gene TRBV7-2 combines with J gene TRBJ1-5; tentative D call: TRBD1 (5 bases). The V gene's germline CDR1 is SGHTA and CDR2 FQGNSA. The CDR3 spans 15 residues. V lost 0 bases, J lost 9 bases, and 15 bases lay in between. The DNA for the CDR3 is TGTGCCAGCAGCTTAGCGCCGGGGCAGTACATGCCCCAGCATTTT. Its protein product is CASSLAPGQYMPQHF.